Listed below are T cell receptor beta chains from one sample, sequenced in a study of shared clonotypes between healthy human individuals. Clones were sequenced by immunoSEQ multiplex PCR, and TCRdb holds only the in-frame ones, with some missing. This sample yields 2 million to 3 million clones, of which over 85% are seen a single time; 0.36% belongs to the top ten. Input material: naive CD4+ T cells from PBMCs. These receptors originate from a man aged 18 to 30 in good health. Some clones in this sample may be carry-over from other donors' samples. CDR3s include the opening cysteine and the closing phenylalanine or tryptophan. Each record gives: J gene, D gene, V gene, clone size, CDR3 DNA, CDR3 protein. A D gene is named only where the DNA matches it firmly. Clone size is not always given. Where it is, it says once, few, many or a class for expanded clones.

TRBJ2-1,.,TRBV2,.,TGTGCCAGCAGGCCGACAGGAGTCAATGAGCAGTTCTTC,CASRPTGVNEQFF
TRBJ2-5,.,TRBV28,.,TGTGCCAGCAGACGGACTATTCAAGAGACCCAGTACTTC,CASRRTIQETQYF
TRBJ1-5,.,TRBV10-3,.,TGTGCCACCCGACAGGACAATCAGCCCCAGCATTTT,CATRQDNQPQHF
TRBJ2-7,TRBD1,TRBV9,.,TGTGCCAGCAGCGTAGAGGCCAGGGGGACCTACGAGCAGTACTTC,CASSVEARGTYEQYF
TRBJ2-7,.,TRBV28,.,TGTGCCAGCAGTTTTAGTGGAGAAAGTTACGAGCAGTACTTC,CASSFSGESYEQYF
TRBJ2-5,.,TRBV5-1,few,TGCGCCAGCAGCTGGAACCAAGAGACCCAGTACTTC,CASSWNQETQYF
TRBJ2-7,TRBD1,TRBV28,.,TGTGCCAGCAGTTTCAGGGGGAGCGATGGCGAGCAGTACTTC,CASSFRGSDGEQYF
TRBJ1-1,.,TRBV29-1,.,TGCAGCGTTGAAAGGCAGCCGAACACTGAAGCTTTCTTT,CSVERQPNTEAFF
TRBJ1-2,.,TRBV15,few,TGTGCCACCAGCAGAGATCAGCCGGAATTGGGTGGCTACACCTTC,CATSRDQPELGGYTF
TRBJ2-1,.,TRBV11-3,.,TGTGCCAGCAGCTTATCCAATGAGCAGTTCTTC,CASSLSNEQFF
TRBJ2-1,TRBD2,TRBV9,.,TGTGCCAGCAGCGTGAAGCGGGAGGGCCCCAGAGATGAGCAGTTCTTC,CASSVKREGPRDEQFF
TRBJ1-4,.,TRBV28,.,TGTGCCAGCAGGCCAGGCCCCGGGGATGAAAAACTGTTTTTT,CASRPGPGDEKLFF
TRBJ2-2,.,TRBV7-9,.,TGTGCCAGCAGCTTAGTCAGCGGGGAGCTGTTTTTT,CASSLVSGELFF
TRBJ2-1,.,TRBV29-1,.,TGCAGCGTTGAACGGGGAAATGAGCAGTTCTTC,CSVERGNEQFF
TRBJ2-7,TRBD2,TRBV4-1,once,TGCGCCAGCAGCCCCCGAGCGACTAGCGGTGGTCTCGAGCAGTACTTC,CASSPRATSGGLEQYF
TRBJ2-7,.,TRBV27,.,TGTGCCAGCAGTTTAAATCTTGGCTCCCTAGACTACGAGCAGTACTTC,CASSLNLGSLDYEQYF
TRBJ2-3,.,TRBV15,.,TGTGCCACCAGCAGTACACTCCGGACAGACACTACTAGCACAGATACGCAGTATTTT,CATSSTLRTDTTSTDTQYF
TRBJ2-3,TRBD1,TRBV18,.,TGTGCCAGCTCACCGTACAGGGGTACTAGCACAGATACGCAGTATTTT,CASSPYRGTSTDTQYF
TRBJ2-7,TRBD1,TRBV19,.,TGTGCCAGTAGTATACGACCGGGACAGGGTAGCTCCTACGAGCAGTACTTC,CASSIRPGQGSSYEQYF